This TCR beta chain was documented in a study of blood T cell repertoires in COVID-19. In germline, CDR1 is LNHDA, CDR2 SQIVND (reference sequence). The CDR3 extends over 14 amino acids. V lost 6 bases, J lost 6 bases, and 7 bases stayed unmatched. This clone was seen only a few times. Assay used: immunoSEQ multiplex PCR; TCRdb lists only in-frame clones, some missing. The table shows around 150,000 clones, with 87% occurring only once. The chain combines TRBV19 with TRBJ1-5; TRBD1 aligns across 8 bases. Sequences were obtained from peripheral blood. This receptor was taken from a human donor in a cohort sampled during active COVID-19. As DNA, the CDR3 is TGTGCCAGTAGAGGACAGGGAGGCCCTCAGCCCCAGCATTTT. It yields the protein CASRGQGGPQPQHF.